This TCR beta chain appears in the sequencing data of a study of cytomegalovirus exposure and HLA in healthy donors. About the study: Early on, a data release was issued that held some 91 million unique TCRs from HLA-typed donors.

V was clipped by 1 base and J by 5 bases, with 14 bases between them. The germline CDR1 and CDR2 sequences are SGHDN and FVKESK. CDR3 length: 15 residues. Findings and caveats of the study: Later analysis identified several of the most significant clusters that appeared linked to common viral pathogens. Rare TCR sequences predominated, though certain public TCRs were found in many donors. Judged likely to be a sequencing artifact was a cluster of highly shared sequence variants.

Both 60 Vbeta primers and 13 Jbeta primers went into the PCR. Using immunoSEQ multiplex PCR, the repertoire was profiled, and TCRdb retains in-frame clones only, with some absent. The sample holds under 200,000 clones. In regard to this clone: Its antigen is currently unknown.

Sequencing was carried out using PBMCs. This receptor was taken from a man aged 25 to 40 in good health and CMV-seronegative. The chain recombines TRBV14 with TRBJ2-5; TRBD1 might be the D (5 bases). CDR3 loop: CASSQAFRVVETQYF. The CDR3 nucleotides read TGTGCCAGCAGCCAAGCCTTCAGGGTGGTGGAGACCCAGTACTTC.